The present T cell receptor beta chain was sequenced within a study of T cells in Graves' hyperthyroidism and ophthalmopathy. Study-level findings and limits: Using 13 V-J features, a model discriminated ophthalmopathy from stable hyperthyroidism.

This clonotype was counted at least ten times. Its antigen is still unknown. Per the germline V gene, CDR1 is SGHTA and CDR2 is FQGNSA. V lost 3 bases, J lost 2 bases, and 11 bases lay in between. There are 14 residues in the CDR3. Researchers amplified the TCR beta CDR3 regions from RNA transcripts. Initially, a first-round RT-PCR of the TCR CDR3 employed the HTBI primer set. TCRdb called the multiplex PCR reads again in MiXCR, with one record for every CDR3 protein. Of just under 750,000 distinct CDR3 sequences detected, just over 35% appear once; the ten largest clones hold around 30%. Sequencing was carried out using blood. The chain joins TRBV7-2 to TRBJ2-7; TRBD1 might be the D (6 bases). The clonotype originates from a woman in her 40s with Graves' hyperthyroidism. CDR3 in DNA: TGTGCCAGCAGCTTCGACAGGTTCCCCTACGAGCAGTACTTC. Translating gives CASSFDRFPYEQYF.